Below, 4 T cell receptor beta chains from the same sample are listed, as sequenced in a study of siplizumab effects on memory and regulatory T cells (dated by TCRdb to between 2017 and 2020). Library preparation employed the immunoSEQ multiplex PCR assay. TCRdb holds this immuneACCESS table with in-frame rearrangements only. Some clones are missing; in checked studies, unresolved V genes explain under half, and the rest has no known cause. The sample yields about 64,000 clones; approximately 97% were counted once. The top ten clonotypes cover about 0.095% of the sample. Sequenced input: naive CD8+ T cells sorted from blood. The cell subset or site label, read with the paper, signifies: unstimulated naive T cells. Receptors originate from a human donor in good health.

The CDR3 region has the DNA TGCAGCGTTGAACCCACAGGGTCCCTGGATGGGACCCAGTACTTC. Amino acid sequence: CSVEPTGSLDGTQYF. The V call is TRBV29-1, the J call TRBJ2-5; tentatively, D is TRBD1 (6 bases). Germline V lookup: CDR1 SQVTM, CDR2 ANQGSEA. With 2 bases removed from V and 7 bases from J, the gap between germline ends came to 20 bases. This CDR3 has 15 residues.

The genes are TRBV18 and TRBJ1-1; a possible D gene is TRBD1 (5 bases). CDR1 KGHSH and CDR2 LQKENI come from the germline V gene. CDR3 length equals 14 residues. Trimming took off 0 bases at V and 1 base at J, with 6 bases between the two ends. Here the CDR3 reads CASSPPGGNTEAFF. In nucleotides, the CDR3 is TGTGCCAGCTCACCACCCGGGGGGAACACTGAAGCTTTCTTT.

The rearrangement uses TRBV9 and TRBJ2-4, with D hard to call. Germline CDR1 is SGDLS and CDR2 is YYNGEE. This CDR3 is 12 amino acids long. V lost 0 bases and J lost 9, with 7 bases in between. The CDR3 DNA reads TGTGCCAGCAGCGTAGAGGGTGGCATTCAGTACTTC. This translates into CASSVEGGIQYF.

The genes are TRBV5-4 and TRBJ1-2; 7 bases match TRBD1. V dropped 2 bases and J dropped 2; count of bases not matched to a gene: 6. The CDR3 extends over 15 amino acids. Germline V CDR1 and CDR2: SGHNT, YYREEE (reference sequence). The CDR3, as DNA: TGTGCCAGCAGCTTTGGGGACAGCATCAACTATGGCTACACCTTC. This codes for CASSFGDSINYGYTF.